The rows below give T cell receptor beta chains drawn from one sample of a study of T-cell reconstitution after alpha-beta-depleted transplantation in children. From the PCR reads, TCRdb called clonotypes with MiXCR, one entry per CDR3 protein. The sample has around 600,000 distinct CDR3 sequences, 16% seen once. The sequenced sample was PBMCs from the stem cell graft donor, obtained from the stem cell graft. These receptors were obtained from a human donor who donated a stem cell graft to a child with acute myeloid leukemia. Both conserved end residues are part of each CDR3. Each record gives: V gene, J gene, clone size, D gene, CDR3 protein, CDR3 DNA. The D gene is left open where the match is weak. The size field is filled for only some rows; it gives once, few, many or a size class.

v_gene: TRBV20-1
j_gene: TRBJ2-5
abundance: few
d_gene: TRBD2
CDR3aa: CSASSTGLAGGRETQYF
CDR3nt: TGCAGTGCTAGTTCCACGGGACTAGCGGGGGGGCGAGAGACCCAGTACTTC

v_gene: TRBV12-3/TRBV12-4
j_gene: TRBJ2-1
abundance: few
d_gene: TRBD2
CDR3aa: CASSPGDHASGGPYNEQFF
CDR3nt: TGTGCCAGCAGTCCAGGGGACCACGCCTCGGGGGGGCCCTACAATGAGCAGTTCTTC

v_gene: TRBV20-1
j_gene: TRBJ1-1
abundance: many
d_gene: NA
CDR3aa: CSARRGGIPEAFF
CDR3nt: TGCAGTGCCAGGAGGGGGGGGATCCCTGAAGCTTTCTTT

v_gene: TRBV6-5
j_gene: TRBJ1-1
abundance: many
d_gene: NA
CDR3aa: CASSPLNTEAFF
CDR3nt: TGTGCCAGCAGTCCACTGAACACTGAAGCTTTCTTT

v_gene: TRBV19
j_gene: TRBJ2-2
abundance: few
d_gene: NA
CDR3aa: CASSIRGETGELFF
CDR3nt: TGTGCCAGTAGTATTAGAGGGGAAACCGGGGAGCTGTTTTTT

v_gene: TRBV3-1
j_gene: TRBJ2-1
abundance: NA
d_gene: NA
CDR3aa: CASSQAGDNEQFF
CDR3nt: TGTGCCAGCAGCCAAGCGGGGGACAATGAGCAGTTCTTC

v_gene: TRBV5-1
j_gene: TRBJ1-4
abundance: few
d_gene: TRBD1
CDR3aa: CASSSGTGANEKLFF
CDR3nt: TGCGCCAGCAGCTCAGGGACAGGGGCAAATGAAAAACTGTTTTTT

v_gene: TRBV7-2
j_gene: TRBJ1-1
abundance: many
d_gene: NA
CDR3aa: CASSLMRVGTEAFF
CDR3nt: TGTGCCAGCAGCTTAATGCGAGTCGGCACTGAAGCTTTCTTT

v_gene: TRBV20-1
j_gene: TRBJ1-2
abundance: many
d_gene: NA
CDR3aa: CSARDSFNYGYTF
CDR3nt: TGCAGTGCCAGAGACAGCTTTAACTATGGCTACACCTTC

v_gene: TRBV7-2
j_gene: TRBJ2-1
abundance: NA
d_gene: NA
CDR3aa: CASSLRGAGVSYNEQFF
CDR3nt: TGTGCCAGCAGCCTCCGGGGGGCGGGGGTGAGCTACAATGAGCAGTTCTTC

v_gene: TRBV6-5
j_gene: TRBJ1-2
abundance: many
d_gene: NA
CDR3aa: CASSSGARGYGYTF
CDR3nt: TGTGCCAGCAGTTCCGGGGCGCGGGGTTATGGCTACACCTTC

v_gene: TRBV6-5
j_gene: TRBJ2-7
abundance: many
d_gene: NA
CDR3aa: CAIRSRSSYEQYF
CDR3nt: TGTGCCATCCGTTCGAGAAGTTCCTACGAGCAGTACTTC

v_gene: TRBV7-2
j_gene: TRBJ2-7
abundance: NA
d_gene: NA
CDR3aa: CASSLEGTSYEQYF
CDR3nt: TGTGCCAGCAGCTTAGAGGGAACCTCCTACGAGCAGTACTTC

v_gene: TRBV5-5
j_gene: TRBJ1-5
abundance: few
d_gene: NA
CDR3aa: CASSLGRGDHQPQHF
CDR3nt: TGTGCCAGCAGCTTGGGCAGGGGAGATCACCAGCCCCAGCATTTT

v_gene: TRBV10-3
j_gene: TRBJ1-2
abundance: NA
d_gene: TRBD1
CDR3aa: CATLGQVDWDYGYTF
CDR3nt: TGTGCCACCCTGGGACAGGTAGATTGGGACTATGGCTACACCTTC

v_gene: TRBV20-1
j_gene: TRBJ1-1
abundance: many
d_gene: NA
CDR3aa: CSASRGVYPEAFF
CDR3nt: TGCAGTGCTAGTCGGGGCGTTTATCCTGAAGCTTTCTTT

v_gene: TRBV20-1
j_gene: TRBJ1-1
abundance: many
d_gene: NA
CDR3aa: CSARITGLNTEAFF
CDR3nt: TGCAGTGCCCGAATAACAGGGTTGAACACTGAAGCTTTCTTT

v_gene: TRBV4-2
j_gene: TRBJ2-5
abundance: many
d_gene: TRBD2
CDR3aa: CASRPGTSGQETQYF
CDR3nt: TGTGCCAGCAGACCCGGGACTAGCGGCCAAGAGACCCAGTACTTC

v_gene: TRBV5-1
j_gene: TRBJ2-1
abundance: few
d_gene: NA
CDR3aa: CASSPGRNYNEQFF
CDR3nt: TGCGCCAGCAGCCCGGGACGCAACTACAATGAGCAGTTCTTC

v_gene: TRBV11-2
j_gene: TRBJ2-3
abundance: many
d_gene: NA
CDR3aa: CASSSPQGSPDTQYF
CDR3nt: TGTGCCAGCAGCTCCCCTCAGGGCAGTCCAGATACGCAGTATTTT

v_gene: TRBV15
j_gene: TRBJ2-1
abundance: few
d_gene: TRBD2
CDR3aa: CATSPLAGGANEQFF
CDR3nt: TGTGCCACCAGCCCTCTAGCGGGGGGCGCAAATGAGCAGTTCTTC

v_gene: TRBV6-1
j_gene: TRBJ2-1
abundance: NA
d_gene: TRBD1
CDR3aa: CASSVGTGINEQFF
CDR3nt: TGTGCCAGCAGTGTCGGGACAGGGATTAATGAGCAGTTCTTC

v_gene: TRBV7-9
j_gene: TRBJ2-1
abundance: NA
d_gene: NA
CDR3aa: CASSLSGAALEQFF
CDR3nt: TGTGCCAGCAGCTTATCAGGGGCCGCTTTGGAGCAGTTCTTC

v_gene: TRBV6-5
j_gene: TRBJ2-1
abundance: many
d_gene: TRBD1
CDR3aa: CASSYSGFDRAIRYNEQFF
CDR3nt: TGTGCCAGCAGTTACTCGGGTTTCGACAGGGCAATTCGCTACAATGAGCAGTTCTTC

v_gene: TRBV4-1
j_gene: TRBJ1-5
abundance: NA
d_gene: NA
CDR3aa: CASSQGQAQPQHF
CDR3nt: TGCGCCAGCAGCCAAGGCCAGGCCCAGCCCCAGCATTTT

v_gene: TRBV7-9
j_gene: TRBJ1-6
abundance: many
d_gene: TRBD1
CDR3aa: CASRGQGDNSPLHF
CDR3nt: TGTGCCAGCAGGGGACAGGGAGATAATTCACCCCTCCACTTT

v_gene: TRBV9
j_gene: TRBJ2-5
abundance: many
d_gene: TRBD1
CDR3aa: CASSFGQGKETQYF
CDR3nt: TGTGCCAGCAGCTTCGGACAGGGAAAAGAGACCCAGTACTTC

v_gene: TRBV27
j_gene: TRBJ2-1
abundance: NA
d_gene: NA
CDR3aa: CASSPHRENNEQFF
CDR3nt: TGTGCCAGCAGTCCCCACAGGGAAAACAATGAGCAGTTCTTC

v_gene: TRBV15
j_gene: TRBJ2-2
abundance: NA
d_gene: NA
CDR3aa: CATSRGRAHTGELFF
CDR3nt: TGTGCCACCAGCAGAGGCCGGGCCCACACCGGGGAGCTGTTTTTT

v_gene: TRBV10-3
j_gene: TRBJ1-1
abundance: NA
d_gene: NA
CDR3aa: CAISTALNTEAFF
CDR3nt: TGTGCCATCAGCACAGCTCTCAACACTGAAGCTTTCTTT

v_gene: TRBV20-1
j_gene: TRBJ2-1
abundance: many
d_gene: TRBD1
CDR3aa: CSARRTGLTNEQFF
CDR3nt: TGCAGTGCTAGACGGACAGGGCTTACAAATGAGCAGTTCTTC

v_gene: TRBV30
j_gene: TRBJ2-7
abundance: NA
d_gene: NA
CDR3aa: CAWGSGLYEQYF
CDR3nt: TGTGCCTGGGGCTCCGGGCTGTACGAGCAGTACTTC

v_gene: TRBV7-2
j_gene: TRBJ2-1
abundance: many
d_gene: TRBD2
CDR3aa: CASSSNSGGYNEQFF
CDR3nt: TGTGCCAGCAGCTCGAATAGCGGGGGGTACAATGAGCAGTTCTTC

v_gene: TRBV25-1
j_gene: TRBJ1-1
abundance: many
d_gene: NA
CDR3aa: CASRQRDTTEAFF
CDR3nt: TGTGCCAGCAGACAACGGGACACCACTGAAGCTTTCTTT

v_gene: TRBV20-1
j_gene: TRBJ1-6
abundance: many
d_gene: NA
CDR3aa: CSARDRIVWNSPLHF
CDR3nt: TGCAGTGCTAGAGATCGAATAGTATGGAATTCACCCCTCCACTTT

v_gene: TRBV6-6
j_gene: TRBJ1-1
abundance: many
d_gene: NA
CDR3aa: CASRPGQYTEAFF
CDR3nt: TGTGCCAGCAGACCGGGCCAGTACACTGAAGCTTTCTTT

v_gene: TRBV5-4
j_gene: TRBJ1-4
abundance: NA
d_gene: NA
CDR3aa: CASSLPGVNEKLFF
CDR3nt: TGTGCCAGCAGCTTACCTGGAGTTAATGAAAAACTGTTTTTT

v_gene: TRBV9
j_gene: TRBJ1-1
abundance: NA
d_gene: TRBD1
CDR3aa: CASSVANQQGLRTEAFF
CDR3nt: TGTGCCAGCAGCGTAGCGAACCAACAGGGGCTACGCACTGAAGCTTTCTTT

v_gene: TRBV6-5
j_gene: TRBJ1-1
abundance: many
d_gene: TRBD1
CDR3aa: CASKGTANTEAFF
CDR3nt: TGTGCCAGCAAAGGGACAGCGAACACTGAAGCTTTCTTT

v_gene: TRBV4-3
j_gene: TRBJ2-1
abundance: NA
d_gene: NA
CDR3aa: CASSQEGLARHEQFF
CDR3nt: TGCGCCAGCAGCCAAGAGGGGCTAGCGAGGCATGAGCAGTTCTTC

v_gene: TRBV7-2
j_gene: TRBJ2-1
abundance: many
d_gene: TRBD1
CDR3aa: CASSFRWDSLNEQFF
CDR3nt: TGTGCCAGCAGCTTCCGGTGGGACAGCCTCAATGAGCAGTTCTTC

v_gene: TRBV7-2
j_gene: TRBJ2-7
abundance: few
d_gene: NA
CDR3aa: CASSLEQGYYEQYF
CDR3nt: TGTGCCAGCAGCTTAGAGCAGGGTTACTACGAGCAGTACTTC

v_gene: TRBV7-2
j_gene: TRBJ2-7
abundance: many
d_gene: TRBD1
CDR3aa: CASIRDRGTYEQYF
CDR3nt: TGTGCCTCCATTCGGGACAGGGGGACCTACGAGCAGTACTTC

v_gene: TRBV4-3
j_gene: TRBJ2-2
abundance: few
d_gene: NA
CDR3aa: CASSQEWGTGELFF
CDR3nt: TGCGCCAGCAGCCAAGAATGGGGGACCGGGGAGCTGTTTTTT

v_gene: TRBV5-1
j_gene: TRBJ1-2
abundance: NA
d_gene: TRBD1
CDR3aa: CASSTGQVSNYGYTF
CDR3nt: TGCGCCAGCAGCACCGGACAGGTTTCTAACTATGGCTACACCTTC

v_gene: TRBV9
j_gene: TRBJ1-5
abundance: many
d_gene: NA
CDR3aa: CASSNGNQPQHF
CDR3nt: TGTGCCAGCAGCAACGGGAATCAGCCCCAGCATTTT

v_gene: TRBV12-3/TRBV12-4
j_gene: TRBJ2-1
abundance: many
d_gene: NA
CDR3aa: CASSRWTAASYNEQFF
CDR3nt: TGTGCCAGCAGCCGGTGGACAGCAGCCTCCTACAATGAGCAGTTCTTC

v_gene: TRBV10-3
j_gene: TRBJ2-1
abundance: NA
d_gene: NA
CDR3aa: CAISGQSGEQFF
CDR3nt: TGTGCCATCAGTGGGCAGTCGGGTGAGCAGTTCTTC

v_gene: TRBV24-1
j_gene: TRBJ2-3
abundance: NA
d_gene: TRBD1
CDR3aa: CATSDGTGGSSDTQYF
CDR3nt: TGTGCCACCAGTGACGGGACAGGGGGCAGTTCAGATACGCAGTATTTT

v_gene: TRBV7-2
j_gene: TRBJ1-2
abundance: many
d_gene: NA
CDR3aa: CASSLFVQEYYGYTF
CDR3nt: TGTGCCAGCAGCTTATTCGTCCAAGAGTACTATGGCTACACCTTC

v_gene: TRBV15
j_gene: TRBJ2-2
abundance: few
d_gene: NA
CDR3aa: CATSSAGNNGELFF
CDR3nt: TGTGCCACCAGCAGCGCCGGGAACAACGGGGAGCTGTTTTTT

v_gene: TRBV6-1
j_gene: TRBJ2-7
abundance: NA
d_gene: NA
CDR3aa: CASSQDSRRYEQYF
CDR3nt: TGTGCCAGCAGTCAAGACTCTCGGCGCTACGAGCAGTACTTC

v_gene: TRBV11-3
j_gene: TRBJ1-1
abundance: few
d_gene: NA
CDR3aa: CASSQATDAFF
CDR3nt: TGTGCCAGCAGTCAGGCGACAGACGCTTTCTTT